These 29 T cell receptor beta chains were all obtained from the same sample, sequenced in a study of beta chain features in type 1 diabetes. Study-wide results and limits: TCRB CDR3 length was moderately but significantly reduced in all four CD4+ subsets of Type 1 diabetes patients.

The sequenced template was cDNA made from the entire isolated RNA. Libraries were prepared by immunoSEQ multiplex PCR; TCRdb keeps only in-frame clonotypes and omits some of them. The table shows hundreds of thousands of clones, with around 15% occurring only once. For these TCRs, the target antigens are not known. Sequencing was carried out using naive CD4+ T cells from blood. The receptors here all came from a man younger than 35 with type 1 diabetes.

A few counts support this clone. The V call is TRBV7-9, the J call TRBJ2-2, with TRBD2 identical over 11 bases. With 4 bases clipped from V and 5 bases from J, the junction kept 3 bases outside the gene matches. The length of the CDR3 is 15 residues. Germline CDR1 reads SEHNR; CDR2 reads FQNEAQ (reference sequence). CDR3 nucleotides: TGTGCCAGCAGCTCGCCTAGCGGGAGGACCGGGGAGCTGTTTTTT. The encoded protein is CASSSPSGRTGELFF.

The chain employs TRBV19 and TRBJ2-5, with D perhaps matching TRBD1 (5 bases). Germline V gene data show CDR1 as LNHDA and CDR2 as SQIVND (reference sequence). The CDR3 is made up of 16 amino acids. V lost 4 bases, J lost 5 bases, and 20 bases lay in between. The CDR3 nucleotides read TGTGCCAGTAGTAGGGCAGGGTCCCAAGTTACTGAGACCCAGTACTTC. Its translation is CASSRAGSQVTETQYF.

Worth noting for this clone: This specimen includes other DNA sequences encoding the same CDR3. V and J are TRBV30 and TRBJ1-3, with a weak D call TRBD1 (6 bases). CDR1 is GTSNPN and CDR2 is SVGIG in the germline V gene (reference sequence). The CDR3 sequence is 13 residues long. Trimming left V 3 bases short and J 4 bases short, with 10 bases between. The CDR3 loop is CAWSPGVGNTIYF. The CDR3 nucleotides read TGTGCCTGGAGCCCAGGGGTAGGAAACACCATATATTTT. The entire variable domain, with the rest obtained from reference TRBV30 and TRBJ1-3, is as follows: SQTIHQWPATLVQPVGSPLSLECTVEGTSNPNLYWYRQAAGRGLQLLFYSVGIGQISSEVPQNLSASRPQDRQFILSSKKLLLSDSGFYLCAWSPGVGNTIYFGEGSWLTVV.

This CDR3 is CASSPGWTDPYEQYF. For the CDR3, the DNA is TGTGCCAGCAGCCCTGGCTGGACAGACCCCTACGAGCAGTACTTC. The chain joins TRBV4-2 to TRBJ2-7, with D maybe TRBD1 (6 bases). Germline CDR1 is LGHNA and CDR2 is YNFKEQ. The CDR3 has 15 amino acids. Trimming removed 4 bases at V and 2 bases at J, with 15 bases between.

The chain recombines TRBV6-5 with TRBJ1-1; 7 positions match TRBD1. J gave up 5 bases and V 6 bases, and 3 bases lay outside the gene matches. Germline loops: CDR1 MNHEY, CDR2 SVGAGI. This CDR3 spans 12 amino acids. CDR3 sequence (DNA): TGTGCCAGCAGCCCAGGGGGTACTGAAGCTTTCTTT. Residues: CASSPGGTEAFF.

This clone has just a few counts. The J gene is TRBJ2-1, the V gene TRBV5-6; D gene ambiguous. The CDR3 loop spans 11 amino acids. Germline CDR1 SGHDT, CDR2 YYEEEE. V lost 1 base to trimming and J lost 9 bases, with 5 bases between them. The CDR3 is CASSLFSEQFF. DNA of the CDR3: TGTGCCAGCAGCTTGTTTAGTGAGCAGTTCTTC.

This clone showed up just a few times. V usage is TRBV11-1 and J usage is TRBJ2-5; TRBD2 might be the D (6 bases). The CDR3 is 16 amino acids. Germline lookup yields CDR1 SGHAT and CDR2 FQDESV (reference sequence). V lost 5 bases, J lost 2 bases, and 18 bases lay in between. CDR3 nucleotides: TGTGCCAGCAGCCCACGGGGCGGGACCCGTCAAGAGACCCAGTACTTC. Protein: CASSPRGGTRQETQYF.

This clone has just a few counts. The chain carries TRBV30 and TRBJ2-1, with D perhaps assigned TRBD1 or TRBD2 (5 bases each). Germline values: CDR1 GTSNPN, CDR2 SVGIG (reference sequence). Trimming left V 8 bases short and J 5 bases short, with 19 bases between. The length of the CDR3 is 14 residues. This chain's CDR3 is CAVPRGDSNNEQFF. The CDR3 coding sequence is TGTGCCGTCCCCCGGGGAGACAGCAACAATGAGCAGTTCTTC.

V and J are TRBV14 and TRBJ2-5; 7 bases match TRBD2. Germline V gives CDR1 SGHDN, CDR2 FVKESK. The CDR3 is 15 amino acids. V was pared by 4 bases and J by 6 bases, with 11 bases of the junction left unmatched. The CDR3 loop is CASSRSKRDLQTQYF. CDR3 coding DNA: TGTGCCAGCAGCCGGTCAAAGCGGGATTTGCAGACCCAGTACTTC.

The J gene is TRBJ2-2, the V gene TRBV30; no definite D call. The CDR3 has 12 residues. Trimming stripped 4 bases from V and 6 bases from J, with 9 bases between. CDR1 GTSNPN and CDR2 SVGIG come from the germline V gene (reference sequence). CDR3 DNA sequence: TGTGCCTGGAATAGTGGGGCCGGGGAGCTGTTTTTT. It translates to CAWNSGAGELFF.

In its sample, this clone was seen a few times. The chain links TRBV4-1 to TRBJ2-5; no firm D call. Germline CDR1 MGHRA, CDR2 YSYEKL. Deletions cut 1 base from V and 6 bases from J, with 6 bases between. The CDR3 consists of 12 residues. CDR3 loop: CASSQGGKTQYF. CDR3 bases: TGCGCCAGCAGCCAAGGAGGAAAGACCCAGTACTTC.

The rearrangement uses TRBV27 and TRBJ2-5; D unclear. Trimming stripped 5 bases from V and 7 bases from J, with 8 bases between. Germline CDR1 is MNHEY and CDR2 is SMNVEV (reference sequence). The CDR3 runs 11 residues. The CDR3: CASSPLGTQYF. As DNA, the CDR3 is TGTGCCAGCAGTCCATTGGGGACCCAGTACTTC.

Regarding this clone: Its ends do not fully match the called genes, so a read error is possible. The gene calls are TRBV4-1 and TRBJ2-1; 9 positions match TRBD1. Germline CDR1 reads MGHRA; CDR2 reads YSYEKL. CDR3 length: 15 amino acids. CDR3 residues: CASRQEGQGGDEQFF. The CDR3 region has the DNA TGCGCCAGCAGGCAAGAGGGACAGGGAGGGGATGAGCAGTTCTTC.

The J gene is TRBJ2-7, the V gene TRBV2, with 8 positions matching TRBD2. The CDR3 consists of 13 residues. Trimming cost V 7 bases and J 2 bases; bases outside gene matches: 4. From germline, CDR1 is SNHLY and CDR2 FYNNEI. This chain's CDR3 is CASKREGAYEQYF. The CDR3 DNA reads TGTGCCAGCAAACGGGAGGGCGCCTACGAGCAGTACTTC. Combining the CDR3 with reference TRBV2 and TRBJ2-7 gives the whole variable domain EPEVTQTPSHQVTQMGQEVILRCVPISNHLYFYWYRQILGQKVEFLVSFYNNEISEKSEIFDDQFSVERPDGSNFTLKIRSTKLEDSAMYFCASKREGAYEQYFGPGTRLTVT.

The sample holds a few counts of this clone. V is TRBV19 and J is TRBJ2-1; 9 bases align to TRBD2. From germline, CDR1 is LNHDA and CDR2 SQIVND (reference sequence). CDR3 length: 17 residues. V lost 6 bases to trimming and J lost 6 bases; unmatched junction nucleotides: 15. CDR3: CASSTTSLAGPLNEQFF. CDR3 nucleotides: TGTGCCAGTAGCACAACCTCTCTAGCGGGACCGCTCAATGAGCAGTTCTTC.

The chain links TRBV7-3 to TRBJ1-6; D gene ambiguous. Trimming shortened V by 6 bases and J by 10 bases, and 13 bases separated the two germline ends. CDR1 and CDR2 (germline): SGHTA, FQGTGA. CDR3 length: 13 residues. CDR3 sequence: CASSFERFSPLHF. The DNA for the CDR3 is TGTGCCAGCAGTTTTGAGAGGTTCTCACCCCTCCACTTT. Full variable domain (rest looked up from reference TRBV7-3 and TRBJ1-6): GAGVSQTPSNKVTEKGKYVELRCDPISGHTALYWYRQSLGQGPEFLIYFQGTGAADDSGLPNDRFFAVRPEGSVSTLKIQRTERGDSAVYLCASSFERFSPLHFGNGTRLTVT.

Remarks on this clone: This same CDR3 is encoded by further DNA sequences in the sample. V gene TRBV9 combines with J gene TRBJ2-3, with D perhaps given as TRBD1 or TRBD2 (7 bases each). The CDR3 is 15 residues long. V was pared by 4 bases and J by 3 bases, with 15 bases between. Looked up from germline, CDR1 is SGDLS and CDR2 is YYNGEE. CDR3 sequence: CASSPRQGGTDTQYF. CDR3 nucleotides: TGTGCCAGCAGCCCGAGACAGGGAGGGACAGATACGCAGTATTTT.

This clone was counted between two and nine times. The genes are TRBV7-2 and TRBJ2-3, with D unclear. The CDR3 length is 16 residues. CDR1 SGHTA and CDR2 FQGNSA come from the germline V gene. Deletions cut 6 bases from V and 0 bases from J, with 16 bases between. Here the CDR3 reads CASSRFRDSSTDTQYF. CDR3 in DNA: TGTGCCAGCAGTCGATTCCGAGATTCTAGCACAGATACGCAGTATTTT.

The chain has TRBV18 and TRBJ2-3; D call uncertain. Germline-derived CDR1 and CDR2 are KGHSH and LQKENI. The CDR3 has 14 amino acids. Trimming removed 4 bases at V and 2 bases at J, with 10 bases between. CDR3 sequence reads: CASSLQEYTDTQYF. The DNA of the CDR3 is TGTGCCAGCTCACTGCAGGAATACACAGATACGCAGTATTTT.

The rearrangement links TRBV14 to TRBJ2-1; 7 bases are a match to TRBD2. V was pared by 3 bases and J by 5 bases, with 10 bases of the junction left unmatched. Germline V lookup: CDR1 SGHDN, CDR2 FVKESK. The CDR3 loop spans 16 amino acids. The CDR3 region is CASSQSVGLGNNEQFF. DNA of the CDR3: TGTGCCAGCAGCCAGAGCGTCGGACTAGGGAACAATGAGCAGTTCTTC.

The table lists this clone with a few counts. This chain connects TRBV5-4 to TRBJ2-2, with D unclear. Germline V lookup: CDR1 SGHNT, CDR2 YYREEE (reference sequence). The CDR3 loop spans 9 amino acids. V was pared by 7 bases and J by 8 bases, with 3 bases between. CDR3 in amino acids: CASGGELFF. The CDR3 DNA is TGTGCCAGCGGGGGGGAGCTGTTTTTT.

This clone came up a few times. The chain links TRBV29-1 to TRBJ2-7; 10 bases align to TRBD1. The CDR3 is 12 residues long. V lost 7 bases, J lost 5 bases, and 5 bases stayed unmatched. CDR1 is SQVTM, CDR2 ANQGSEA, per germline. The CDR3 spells CSAKGTGDEQYF. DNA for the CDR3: TGCAGCGCAAAGGGGACAGGGGACGAGCAGTACTTC.

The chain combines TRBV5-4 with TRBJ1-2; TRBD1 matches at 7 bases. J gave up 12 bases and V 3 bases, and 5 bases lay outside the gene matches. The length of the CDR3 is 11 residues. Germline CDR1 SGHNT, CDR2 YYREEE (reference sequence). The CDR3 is CASSYGTDNTF. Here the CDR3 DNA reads TGTGCCAGCAGCTATGGGACAGATAACACCTTC.

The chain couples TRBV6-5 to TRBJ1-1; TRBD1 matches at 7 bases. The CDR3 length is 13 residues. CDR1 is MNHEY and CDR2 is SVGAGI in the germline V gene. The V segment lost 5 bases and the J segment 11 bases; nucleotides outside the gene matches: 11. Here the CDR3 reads CASSSGTARGAFF. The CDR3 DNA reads TGTGCCAGCAGTAGCGGGACAGCTCGGGGCGCTTTCTTT.

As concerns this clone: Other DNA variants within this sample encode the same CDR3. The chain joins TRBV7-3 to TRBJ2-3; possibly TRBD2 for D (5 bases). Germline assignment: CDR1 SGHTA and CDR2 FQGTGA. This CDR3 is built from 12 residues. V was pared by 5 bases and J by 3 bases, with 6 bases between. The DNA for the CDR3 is TGTGCCAGCAGCCCGGGAACAGATACGCAGTATTTT. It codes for CASSPGTDTQYF.

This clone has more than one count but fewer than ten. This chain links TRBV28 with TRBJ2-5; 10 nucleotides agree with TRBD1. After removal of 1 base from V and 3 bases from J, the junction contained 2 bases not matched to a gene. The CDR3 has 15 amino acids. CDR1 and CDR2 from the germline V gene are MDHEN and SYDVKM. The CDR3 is CASSLLTGGEETQYF. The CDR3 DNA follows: TGTGCCAGCAGTTTATTGACAGGGGGCGAAGAGACCCAGTACTTC.

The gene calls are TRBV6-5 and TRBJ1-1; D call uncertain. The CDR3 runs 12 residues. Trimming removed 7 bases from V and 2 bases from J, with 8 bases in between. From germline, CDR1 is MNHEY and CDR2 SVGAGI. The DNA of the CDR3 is TGTGCCAGCACGGCCCGAAACACTGAAGCTTTCTTT. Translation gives CASTARNTEAFF.

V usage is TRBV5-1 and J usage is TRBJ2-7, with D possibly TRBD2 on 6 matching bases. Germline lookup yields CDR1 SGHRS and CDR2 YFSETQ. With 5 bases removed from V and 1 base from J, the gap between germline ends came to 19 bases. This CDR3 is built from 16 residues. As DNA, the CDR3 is TGCGCCAGCAGTCTCCTGCCGGGGGTATCATCCTACGAGCAGTACTTC. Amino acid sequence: CASSLLPGVSSYEQYF.

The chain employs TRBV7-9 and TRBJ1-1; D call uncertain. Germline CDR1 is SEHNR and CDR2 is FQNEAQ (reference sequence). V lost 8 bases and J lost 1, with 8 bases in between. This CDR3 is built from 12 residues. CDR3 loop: CASPVGNTEAFF. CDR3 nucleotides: TGTGCCAGCCCCGTGGGGAACACTGAAGCTTTCTTT.